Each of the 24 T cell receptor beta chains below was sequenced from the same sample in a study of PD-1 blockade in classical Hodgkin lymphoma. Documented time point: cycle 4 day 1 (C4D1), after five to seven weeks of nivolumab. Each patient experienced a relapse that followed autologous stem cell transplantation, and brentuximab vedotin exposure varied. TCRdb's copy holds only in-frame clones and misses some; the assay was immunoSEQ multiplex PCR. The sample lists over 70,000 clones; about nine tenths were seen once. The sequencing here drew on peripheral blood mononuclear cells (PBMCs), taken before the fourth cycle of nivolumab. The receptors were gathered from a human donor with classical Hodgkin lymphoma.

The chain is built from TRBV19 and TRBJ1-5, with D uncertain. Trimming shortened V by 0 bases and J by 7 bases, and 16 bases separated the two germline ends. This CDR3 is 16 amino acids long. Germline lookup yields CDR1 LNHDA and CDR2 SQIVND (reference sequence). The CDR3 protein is CASSIDNVGGNQPQHF. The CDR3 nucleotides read TGTGCCAGTAGTATAGATAATGTTGGCGGGAACCAGCCCCAGCATTTT.

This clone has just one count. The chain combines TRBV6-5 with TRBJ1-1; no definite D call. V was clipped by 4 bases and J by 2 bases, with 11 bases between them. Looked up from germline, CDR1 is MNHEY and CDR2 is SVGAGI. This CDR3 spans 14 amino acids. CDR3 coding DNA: TGTGCCAGCAGTTCTACAAGGCCAAACACTGAAGCTTTCTTT. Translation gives CASSSTRPNTEAFF.

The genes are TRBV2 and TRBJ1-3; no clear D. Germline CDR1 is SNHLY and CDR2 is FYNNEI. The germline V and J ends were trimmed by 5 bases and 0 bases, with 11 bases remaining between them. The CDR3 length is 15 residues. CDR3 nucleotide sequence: TGTGCCAGCAGTCCCCCAGGTTTCTCTGGAAACACCATATATTTT. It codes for CASSPPGFSGNTIYF.

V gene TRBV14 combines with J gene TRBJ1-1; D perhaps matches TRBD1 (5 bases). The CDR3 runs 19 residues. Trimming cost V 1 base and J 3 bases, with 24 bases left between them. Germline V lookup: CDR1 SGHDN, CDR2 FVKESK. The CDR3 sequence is CASSQVPTEIAGRDTEAFF. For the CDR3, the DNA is TGTGCCAGCAGCCAAGTACCTACCGAGATAGCGGGGCGCGACACTGAAGCTTTCTTT. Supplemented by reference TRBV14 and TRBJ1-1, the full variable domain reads EAGVTQFPSHSVIEKGQTVTLRCDPISGHDNLYWYRRVMGKEIKFLLHFVKESKQDESGMPNNRFLAERTGGTYSTLKVQPAELEDSGVYFCASSQVPTEIAGRDTEAFFGQGTRLTVV.

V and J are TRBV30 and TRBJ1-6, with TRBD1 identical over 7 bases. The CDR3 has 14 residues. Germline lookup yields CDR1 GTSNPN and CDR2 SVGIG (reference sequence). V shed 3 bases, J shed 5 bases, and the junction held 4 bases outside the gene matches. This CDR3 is CAWSGTANNSPLHF. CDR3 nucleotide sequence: TGTGCCTGGAGCGGGACAGCAAATAATTCACCCCTCCACTTT. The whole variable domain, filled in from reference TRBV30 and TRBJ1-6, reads SQTIHQWPATLVQPVGSPLSLECTVEGTSNPNLYWYRQAAGRGLQLLFYSVGIGQISSEVPQNLSASRPQDRQFILSSKKLLLSDSGFYLCAWSGTANNSPLHFGNGTRLTVT.

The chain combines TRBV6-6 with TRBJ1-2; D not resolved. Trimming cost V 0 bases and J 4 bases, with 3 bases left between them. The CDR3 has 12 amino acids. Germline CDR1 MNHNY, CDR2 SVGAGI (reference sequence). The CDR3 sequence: CASSYSSYGYTF. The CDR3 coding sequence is TGTGCCAGCAGTTACTCGTCCTATGGCTACACCTTC.

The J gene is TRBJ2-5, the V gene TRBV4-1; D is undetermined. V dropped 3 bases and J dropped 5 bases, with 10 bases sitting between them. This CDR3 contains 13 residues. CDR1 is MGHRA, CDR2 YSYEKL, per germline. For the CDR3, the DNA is TGCGCCAGCAGCCACGCTTTTCGGGAGACCCAGTACTTC. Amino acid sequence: CASSHAFRETQYF.

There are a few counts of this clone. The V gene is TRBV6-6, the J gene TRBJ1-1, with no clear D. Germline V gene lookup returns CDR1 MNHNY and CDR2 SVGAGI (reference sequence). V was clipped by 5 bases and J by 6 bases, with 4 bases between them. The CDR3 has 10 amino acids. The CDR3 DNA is TGTGCCAGCAGTAACGCTGAAGCTTTCTTT. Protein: CASSNAEAFF.

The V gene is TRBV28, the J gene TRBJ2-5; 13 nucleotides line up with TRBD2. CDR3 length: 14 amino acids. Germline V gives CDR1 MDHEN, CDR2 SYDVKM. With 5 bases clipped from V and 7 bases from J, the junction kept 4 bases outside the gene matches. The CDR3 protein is CASSGTSGVGTQYF. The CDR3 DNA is TGTGCCAGCAGTGGGACTAGCGGGGTGGGGACCCAGTACTTC.

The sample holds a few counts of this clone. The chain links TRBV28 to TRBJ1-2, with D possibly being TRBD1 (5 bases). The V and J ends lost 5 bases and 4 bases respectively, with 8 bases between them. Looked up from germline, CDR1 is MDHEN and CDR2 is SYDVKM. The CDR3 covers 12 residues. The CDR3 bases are TGTGCCAGCAGTGCGGGACCCTATGGCTACACCTTC. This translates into CASSAGPYGYTF.

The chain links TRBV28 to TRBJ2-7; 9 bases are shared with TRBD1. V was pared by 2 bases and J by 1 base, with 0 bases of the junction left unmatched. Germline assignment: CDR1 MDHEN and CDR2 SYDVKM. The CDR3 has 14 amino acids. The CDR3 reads CASSLDRGSYEQYF. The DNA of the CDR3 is TGTGCCAGCAGTTTAGACAGGGGGTCCTACGAGCAGTACTTC.

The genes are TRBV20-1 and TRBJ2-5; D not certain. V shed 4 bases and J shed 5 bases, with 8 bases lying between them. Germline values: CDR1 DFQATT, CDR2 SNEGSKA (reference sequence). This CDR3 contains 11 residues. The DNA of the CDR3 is TGCAGTGCTATCATTCAGGAGACCCAGTACTTC. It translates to CSAIIQETQYF.

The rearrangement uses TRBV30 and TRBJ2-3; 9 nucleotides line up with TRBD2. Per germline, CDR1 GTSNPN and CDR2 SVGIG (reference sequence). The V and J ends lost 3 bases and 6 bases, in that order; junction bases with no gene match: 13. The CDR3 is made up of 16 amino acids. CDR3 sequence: CAWSPLVGGGVDTQYF. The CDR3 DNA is TGTGCCTGGAGCCCACTTGTAGGCGGGGGGGTGGATACGCAGTATTTT.

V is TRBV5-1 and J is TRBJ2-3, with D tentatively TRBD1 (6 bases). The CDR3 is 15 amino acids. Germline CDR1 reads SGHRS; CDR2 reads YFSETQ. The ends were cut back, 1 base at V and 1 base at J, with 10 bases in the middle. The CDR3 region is CASSLSRGGTDTQYF. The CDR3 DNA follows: TGCGCCAGCAGCTTGAGCAGGGGCGGCACAGATACGCAGTATTTT.

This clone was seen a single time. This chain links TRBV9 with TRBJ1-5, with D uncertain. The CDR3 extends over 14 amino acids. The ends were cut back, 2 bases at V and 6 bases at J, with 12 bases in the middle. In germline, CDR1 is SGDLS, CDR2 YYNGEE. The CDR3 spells CASSVDGGVQPQHF. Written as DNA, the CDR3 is TGTGCCAGCAGCGTTGACGGCGGGGTTCAGCCCCAGCATTTT.

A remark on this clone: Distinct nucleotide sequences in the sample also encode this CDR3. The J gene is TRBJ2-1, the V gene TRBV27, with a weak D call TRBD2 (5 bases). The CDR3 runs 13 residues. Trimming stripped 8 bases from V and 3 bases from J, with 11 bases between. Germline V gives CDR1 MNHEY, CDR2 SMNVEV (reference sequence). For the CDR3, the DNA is TGTGCCAGCTCCCCCCGGGGCTACAATGAGCAGTTCTTC. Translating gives CASSPRGYNEQFF.

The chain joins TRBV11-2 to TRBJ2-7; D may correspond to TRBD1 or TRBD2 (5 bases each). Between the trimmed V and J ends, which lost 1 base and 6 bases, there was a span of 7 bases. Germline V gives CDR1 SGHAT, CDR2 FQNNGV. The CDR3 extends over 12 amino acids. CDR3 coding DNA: TGTGCCAGCAGCTTAGGGGGGAGCGAGCAGTACTTC. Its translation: CASSLGGSEQYF.

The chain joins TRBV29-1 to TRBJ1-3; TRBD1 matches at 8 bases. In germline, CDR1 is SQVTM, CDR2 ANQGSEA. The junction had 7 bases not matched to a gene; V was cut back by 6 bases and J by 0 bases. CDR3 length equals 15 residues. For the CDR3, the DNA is TGCAGCGTCCGCCATACAGGGGGCTCTGGAAACACCATATATTTT. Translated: CSVRHTGGSGNTIYF.

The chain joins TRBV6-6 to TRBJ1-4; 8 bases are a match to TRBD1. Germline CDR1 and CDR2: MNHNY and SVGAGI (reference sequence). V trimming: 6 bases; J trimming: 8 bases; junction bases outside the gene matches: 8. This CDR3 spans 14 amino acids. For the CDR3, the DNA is TGTGCCAGCAGCCAGGACAGGGTTCGGGAAAAACTGTTTTTT. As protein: CASSQDRVREKLFF.

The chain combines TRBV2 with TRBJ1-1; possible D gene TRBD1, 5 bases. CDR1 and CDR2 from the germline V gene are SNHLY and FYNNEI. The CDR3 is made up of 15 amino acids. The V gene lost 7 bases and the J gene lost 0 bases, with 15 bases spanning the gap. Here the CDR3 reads CASMNGRALNTEAFF. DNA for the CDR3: TGTGCCAGCATGAACGGCAGGGCCCTGAACACTGAAGCTTTCTTT.

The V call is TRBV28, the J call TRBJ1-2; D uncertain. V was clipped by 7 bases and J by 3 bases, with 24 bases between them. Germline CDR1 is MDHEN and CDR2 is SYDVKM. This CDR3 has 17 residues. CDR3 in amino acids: CASTTYALDKTDYGYTF. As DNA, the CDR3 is TGTGCCAGCACCACTTATGCCCTCGACAAGACGGACTATGGCTACACCTTC.

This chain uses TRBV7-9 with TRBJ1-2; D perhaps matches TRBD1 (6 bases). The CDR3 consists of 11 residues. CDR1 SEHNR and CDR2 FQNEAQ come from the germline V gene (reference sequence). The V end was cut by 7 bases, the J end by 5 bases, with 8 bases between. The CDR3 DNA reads TGTGCCAGCACCACAGGGTATGGCTACACCTTC. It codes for CASTTGYGYTF.

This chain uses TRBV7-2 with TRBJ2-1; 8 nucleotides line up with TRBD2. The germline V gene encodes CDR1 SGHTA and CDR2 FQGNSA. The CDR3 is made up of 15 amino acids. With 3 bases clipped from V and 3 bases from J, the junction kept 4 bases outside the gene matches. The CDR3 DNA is TGTGCCAGCAGCTTCGGGGGGGCGGTCTACAATGAGCAGTTCTTC. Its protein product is CASSFGGAVYNEQFF.

CDR3 in amino acids: CASSPLPYGYTF. The CDR3 nucleotides read TGTGCCAGCAGCCCACTGCCCTATGGCTACACCTTC. This chain joins TRBV7-9 and TRBJ1-2; D is ambiguous. The CDR3 is 12 residues long. Trimming left V 5 bases short and J 4 bases short, with 8 bases between. Germline V gene sequence: CDR1 SEHNR, CDR2 FQNEAQ (reference sequence).